These 6 T cell receptor beta chains originate from one sample sequenced in a study of cytomegalovirus exposure and HLA in healthy donors. PCR involved 60 Vbeta and 13 Jbeta primers. Measured with immunoSEQ multiplex PCR; TCRdb has only the in-frame clones, and not every one. The data show 170,000 or so clones, with under 80% seen just once and approximately 13% held by the top ten. The specimen sequenced was PBMCs. Receptors originate from a woman in her forties or fifties in good health and CMV-seropositive.

J is TRBJ2-4 and V is TRBV5-1; 11 positions agree with TRBD2. The CDR3 covers 18 residues. Germline V CDR1 and CDR2: SGHRS, YFSETQ. The J segment lost 0 bases and the V segment lost 3 bases, leaving 8 bases of the junction unmatched. Here the CDR3 DNA reads TGCGCCAGCAGCTACCTAGCGGGGGGTCCCGAAGCCAAAAACATTCAGTACTTC. Translating it yields CASSYLAGGPEAKNIQYF.

The chain has TRBV7-6 and TRBJ2-3; D not resolved. V was pared by 5 bases and J by 2 bases, with 14 bases between. This CDR3 has 15 amino acids. Germline values: CDR1 SGHVS, CDR2 FNYEAQ. The DNA of the CDR3 is TGTGCCAGCAGCCCGGGTATTGCCGACACAGATACGCAGTATTTT. Protein sequence: CASSPGIADTDTQYF. The full variable domain, completed using reference TRBV7-6 and TRBJ2-3, is GAGVSQSPRYKVTKRGQDVALRCDPISGHVSLYWYRQALGQGPEFLTYFNYEAQQDKSGLPNDRFSAERPEGSISTLTIQRTEQRDSAMYRCASSPGIADTDTQYFGPGTRLTVL.

The gene calls are TRBV2 and TRBJ2-2, with 7 bases identical to TRBD2. Losses at the gene ends were 6 bases for V and 5 bases for J; bases not matched to a gene: 12. This CDR3 contains 16 residues. From germline, CDR1 is SNHLY and CDR2 FYNNEI. The CDR3 sequence is CASSVGGRAVTGELFF. For the CDR3, the DNA is TGTGCCAGCAGCGTGGGAGGGCGGGCGGTGACCGGGGAGCTGTTTTTT.

The chain recombines TRBV2 with TRBJ1-5; TRBD1 agrees at 8 bases. CDR1 and CDR2 (germline): SNHLY, FYNNEI. The CDR3 extends over 15 amino acids. After removal of 5 bases from V and 1 base from J, the junction contained 4 bases not matched to a gene. The CDR3 DNA sequence: TGTGCCAGCAGTCCAGGGGGCAAGAGCAATCAGCCCCAGCATTTT. The encoded protein is CASSPGGKSNQPQHF.

The rearrangement links TRBV5-5 to TRBJ2-2; 7 bases match TRBD1. J lost 4 bases, V lost 5 bases, and 5 bases had no gene match. The CDR3 runs 14 residues. Looked up from germline, CDR1 is SGHKS and CDR2 is YYEKEE (reference sequence). The CDR3 is CASSRQGGTGELFF. The CDR3 nucleotides are TGTGCCAGCAGTAGACAGGGCGGCACCGGGGAGCTGTTTTTT.

J is TRBJ2-7 and V is TRBV29-1, with D possibly matching TRBD1 (5 bases). CDR3 length: 15 residues. The V end lost 0 bases, the J end lost 4 bases, and 16 bases lay between the germline ends. The germline gives CDR1 SQVTM, CDR2 ANQGSEA. Here the CDR3 reads CSVEEVGHRPYEQYF. The CDR3 nucleotides read TGCAGCGTTGAAGAAGTAGGACACCGGCCTTACGAGCAGTACTTC.